Following are 3 T cell receptor beta chains from one sample sequenced in a study of metastatic and nonmetastatic thyroid tumors. All patients were treatment-naive before thyroid surgery. TCRdb re-called the PCR reads through MiXCR. The sample lists tens of thousands of clones, just over 14% seen once, with around 15% in the top ten. Sequencing used tumor tissue. The receptors shown here come from a female donor with papillary thyroid cancer or a benign thyroid nodule (not recorded which). Some clones in this sample may be carry-over from other donors' samples.

By share, this clone ranks as medium-sized (0.01 to 0.1%). The chain has TRBV5-6 and TRBJ2-5; D ambiguous. Between the trimmed V and J ends, which lost 1 base and 4 bases, there was a span of 11 bases. Germline CDR1 is SGHDT and CDR2 is YYEEEE. The CDR3 covers 14 residues. CDR3: CASSLNWRIETQYF. CDR3 sequence (DNA): TGTGCCAGCAGCTTGAATTGGAGAATAGAGACCCAGTACTTC. Full variable domain (missing parts from reference TRBV5-6 and TRBJ2-5): DAGVTQSPTHLIKTRGQQVTLRCSPKSGHDTVSWYQQALGQGPQFIFQYYEEEERQRGNFPDRFSGHQFPNYSSELNVNALLLGDSALYLCASSLNWRIETQYFGPGTRLLVL.

This clone was seen ten or more times. This chain joins TRBV5-4 and TRBJ2-3; D possibly corresponds to TRBD2 (5 bases). Germline CDR1 reads SGHNT; CDR2 reads YYREEE (reference sequence). Trimming took off 3 bases at V and 0 bases at J, with 11 bases between the two ends. There are 15 residues in the CDR3. CDR3 bases: TGTGCCAGCAGCTCGAGGGCCTCTAGCACAGATACGCAGTATTTT. It specifies CASSSRASSTDTQYF.

The gene calls are TRBV24-1 and TRBJ2-7; a possible D gene is TRBD1 (7 bases). The CDR3 extends over 18 amino acids. The germline V and J ends were trimmed by 0 bases and 2 bases, with 19 bases remaining between them. The germline V gene has CDR1 KGHDR and CDR2 SFDVKD. The CDR3 loop is CATSDLPRQGGETYEQYF. The CDR3 DNA sequence: TGTGCCACCAGTGATTTGCCCAGACAGGGCGGGGAAACCTACGAGCAGTACTTC.